This paragraph covers one T cell receptor beta chain sequence. As yet, its antigen is unknown. A universal primer site arose from template switching, and cDNA bore unique molecular identifiers. In TCRdb, the 5' RACE reads were re-called with MiXCR into one record per CDR3 protein. The sample has 520,000 or so distinct CDR3 sequences, around 20% seen once. The V gene end was trimmed by 3 bases and the J gene end by 6 bases; junction bases not matched to a gene: 4. This CDR3 has 14 amino acids. Germline loops: CDR1 SGHRS, CDR2 YFSETQ. This sample is drawn from a study of identical twins. Overall study findings and caveats: Carriage of fewer insertions was seen in abundant cord blood beta clonotypes, whereas memory repertoires showed none.

These records were also assigned to another study, of T cells expressing NK-cell markers.

The sequence was obtained from a woman aged 18-29 years in good health. The chain carries TRBV5-1 and TRBJ1-5; 9 nucleotides align to TRBD1. Material: CD4+ T cells sorted from blood. The CDR3 region is CASSWGQGGQPQHF. The DNA of the CDR3 is TGCGCCAGCAGCTGGGGACAGGGAGGTCAGCCCCAGCATTTT.